This is a list of T cell receptor beta chains from one sample in a study of beta chain features in type 1 diabetes. Here immunoSEQ multiplex PCR was the method, and the copy in TCRdb shows in-frame clones only, minus some. The data show roughly 160,000 clones, with 8% to 9.5% seen just once and 0.45% to 0.6% held by the top ten. The sequencing input was central memory CD4+ T cells from blood. All receptors come from a woman aged 18 to 35 with type 1 diabetes. CDR3s include the opening cysteine and the closing phenylalanine or tryptophan. The order of the fields is V gene, clone size, J gene, D gene, CDR3 protein, CDR3 DNA. The D gene is left open where the match is weak. Clone size is stated in some rows and not others, as once, few, many or a class when expanded.

v_gene: TRBV30
abundance: -
j_gene: TRBJ1-5
d_gene: -
CDR3aa: CAWSWGGNQPQHF
CDR3nt: TGTGCCTGGAGTTGGGGGGGCAATCAGCCCCAGCATTTT

v_gene: TRBV9
abundance: -
j_gene: TRBJ2-7
d_gene: -
CDR3aa: CASSVGPGLGEQYF
CDR3nt: TGTGCCAGCAGCGTAGGACCAGGGTTGGGCGAGCAGTACTTC

v_gene: TRBV6-5
abundance: -
j_gene: TRBJ1-5
d_gene: -
CDR3aa: CASRPLGHLDF
CDR3nt: TGTGCCAGCAGACCCTTAGGACATTTGGATTTT

v_gene: TRBV29-1
abundance: few
j_gene: TRBJ2-5
d_gene: TRBD1
CDR3aa: CSVDKAGGEWLGLKETQYF
CDR3nt: TGCAGCGTTGATAAGGCAGGGGGCGAATGGCTAGGGCTGAAAGAGACCCAGTACTTC

v_gene: TRBV7-2
abundance: few
j_gene: TRBJ2-7
d_gene: TRBD2
CDR3aa: CASSSTSGGYEQYF
CDR3nt: TGTGCCAGCAGCTCGACTAGCGGGGGTTACGAGCAGTACTTC

v_gene: TRBV7-9
abundance: -
j_gene: TRBJ2-1
d_gene: -
CDR3aa: CASSLEQNVNEQFF
CDR3nt: TGTGCCAGCAGCTTAGAACAGAACGTCAATGAGCAGTTCTTC

v_gene: TRBV11-3
abundance: -
j_gene: TRBJ2-1
d_gene: TRBD1
CDR3aa: CASSLGTAYNEQFF
CDR3nt: TGTGCCAGCAGCCTCGGGACAGCCTACAATGAGCAGTTCTTC

v_gene: TRBV30
abundance: -
j_gene: TRBJ2-7
d_gene: TRBD2
CDR3aa: CAWRTSGSKEQYF
CDR3nt: TGTGCCTGGAGGACTAGCGGGAGCAAAGAGCAGTACTTC

v_gene: TRBV5-8
abundance: -
j_gene: TRBJ1-5
d_gene: -
CDR3aa: CASSTTGYSNQPQHF
CDR3nt: TGTGCCAGCAGCACGACAGGTTATAGCAATCAGCCCCAGCATTTT

v_gene: TRBV6-1
abundance: few
j_gene: TRBJ1-1
d_gene: -
CDR3aa: CASSQDKNTEAFF
CDR3nt: TGTGCCAGCAGTCAGGACAAGAACACTGAAGCTTTCTTT

v_gene: TRBV7-8
abundance: -
j_gene: TRBJ2-1
d_gene: TRBD2
CDR3aa: CASSLAGLAGTEQFF
CDR3nt: TGTGCCAGCAGCTTAGCTGGGCTAGCGGGAACTGAGCAGTTCTTC

v_gene: TRBV7-9
abundance: -
j_gene: TRBJ2-1
d_gene: TRBD1
CDR3aa: CASSPFGQGDEQFF
CDR3nt: TGTGCCAGCAGCCCATTTGGACAGGGGGACGAGCAGTTCTTC

v_gene: TRBV27
abundance: few
j_gene: TRBJ1-2
d_gene: -
CDR3aa: CASSLSSGGSNGYTF
CDR3nt: TGTGCCAGCAGTTTATCGAGCGGTGGCTCCAATGGCTACACCTTC

v_gene: TRBV9
abundance: -
j_gene: TRBJ2-2
d_gene: TRBD2
CDR3aa: CASSARRAGANTGELFF
CDR3nt: TGTGCCAGCAGCGCCCGTCGGGCGGGGGCGAACACCGGGGAGCTGTTTTTT

v_gene: TRBV4-3
abundance: few
j_gene: TRBJ2-1
d_gene: TRBD2
CDR3aa: CASSQEWVAGGGGEQFF
CDR3nt: TGCGCCAGCAGCCAAGAATGGGTAGCGGGGGGGGGCGGTGAGCAGTTCTTC

v_gene: TRBV7-2
abundance: few
j_gene: TRBJ1-6
d_gene: -
CDR3aa: CASSPTVSHSPLHF
CDR3nt: TGTGCCAGCAGCCCCACGGTTTCGCATTCACCCCTCCACTTT

v_gene: TRBV7-9
abundance: -
j_gene: TRBJ1-1
d_gene: -
CDR3aa: CASSPNPGSSEAFF
CDR3nt: TGCGCCAGCAGCCCCAACCCGGGGAGTTCTGAAGCTTTCTTT

v_gene: TRBV2
abundance: few
j_gene: TRBJ2-6
d_gene: -
CDR3aa: CASSGGIAGANVLTF
CDR3nt: TGTGCCAGCAGTGGAGGGATCGCTGGGGCCAACGTCCTGACTTTC

v_gene: TRBV18
abundance: -
j_gene: TRBJ1-1
d_gene: TRBD1
CDR3aa: CASAGGQGAVAEAFF
CDR3nt: TGTGCCTCTGCAGGGGGACAGGGGGCCGTCGCTGAAGCTTTCTTT

v_gene: TRBV19
abundance: few
j_gene: TRBJ2-5
d_gene: TRBD1
CDR3aa: CASSTRQGAWETQYF
CDR3nt: TGTGCCAGTAGTACCCGACAGGGGGCATGGGAGACCCAGTACTTC

v_gene: TRBV7-2
abundance: -
j_gene: TRBJ2-1
d_gene: TRBD1
CDR3aa: CASSSTGGEQFF
CDR3nt: TGTGCCAGCAGCTCCACAGGGGGCGAGCAGTTCTTC

v_gene: TRBV7-2
abundance: few
j_gene: TRBJ1-1
d_gene: -
CDR3aa: CASSPVGLTEAFF
CDR3nt: TGTGCCAGCAGCCCTGTCGGGTTAACTGAAGCTTTCTTT

v_gene: TRBV4-1
abundance: -
j_gene: TRBJ2-1
d_gene: TRBD2
CDR3aa: CASSQVFLAGENEQFF
CDR3nt: TGCGCCAGCAGTCAAGTGTTTCTAGCGGGAGAAAATGAGCAGTTCTTC

v_gene: TRBV9
abundance: -
j_gene: TRBJ2-7
d_gene: -
CDR3aa: CASSVAAGPSTYEQYF
CDR3nt: TGTGCCAGCAGCGTAGCCGCGGGGCCGAGTACCTACGAGCAGTACTTC

v_gene: TRBV9
abundance: medium-sized
j_gene: TRBJ2-6
d_gene: -
CDR3aa: CASSAKQGSGANVLTF
CDR3nt: TGTGCCAGCAGCGCGAAACAGGGCTCTGGGGCCAACGTCCTGACTTTC

v_gene: TRBV19
abundance: few
j_gene: TRBJ1-1
d_gene: -
CDR3aa: CASTPHGSPEAFF
CDR3nt: TGTGCCAGTACCCCACACGGTAGCCCTGAAGCTTTCTTT

v_gene: TRBV4-1
abundance: few
j_gene: TRBJ1-5
d_gene: -
CDR3aa: CASSRTDTSNQPQHF
CDR3nt: TGTGCCAGCAGCCGGACAGACACTAGCAATCAGCCCCAGCATTTT

v_gene: TRBV7-8
abundance: many
j_gene: TRBJ2-2
d_gene: -
CDR3aa: CASSSAGRGIPGELFF
CDR3nt: TGTGCCAGCAGCTCCGCGGGGCGCGGCATTCCCGGGGAGCTGTTTTTT

v_gene: TRBV11-2
abundance: -
j_gene: TRBJ2-5
d_gene: -
CDR3aa: CASSRLVAPQETQYF
CDR3nt: TGTGCCAGCAGCCGCCTGGTAGCGCCCCAAGAGACCCAGTACTTC

v_gene: TRBV29-1
abundance: many
j_gene: TRBJ2-2
d_gene: -
CDR3aa: CSVARDTSNTGELFF
CDR3nt: TGCAGCGTTGCCCGGGACACCTCGAACACCGGGGAGCTGTTTTTT

v_gene: TRBV7-9
abundance: few
j_gene: TRBJ1-1
d_gene: -
CDR3aa: CASTPVNTEAFF
CDR3nt: TGTGCCAGCACCCCGGTGAACACTGAAGCTTTCTTT

v_gene: TRBV15
abundance: once
j_gene: TRBJ1-5
d_gene: -
CDR3aa: CATTPNYSNQPQHF
CDR3nt: TGTGCCACCACCCCCAACTATAGCAATCAGCCCCAGCATTTT

v_gene: TRBV9
abundance: -
j_gene: TRBJ2-1
d_gene: -
CDR3aa: CASSAALGEQFF
CDR3nt: TGTGCCAGCAGCGCCGCCCTCGGGGAGCAGTTCTTC

v_gene: TRBV7-9
abundance: -
j_gene: TRBJ2-2
d_gene: TRBD1
CDR3aa: CASSRDRGGTGELFF
CDR3nt: TGTGCCAGCAGCCGCGACAGGGGAGGCACCGGGGAGCTGTTTTTT

v_gene: TRBV28
abundance: -
j_gene: TRBJ1-5
d_gene: TRBD1
CDR3aa: CASSSGTGGRQPQHF
CDR3nt: TGTGCCAGCAGTTCCGGGACAGGGGGCCGACAGCCCCAGCATTTT

v_gene: TRBV4-2
abundance: -
j_gene: TRBJ2-7
d_gene: TRBD1
CDR3aa: CASSPTGASYEQYF
CDR3nt: TGTGCCAGCAGCCCAACAGGGGCCTCCTACGAGCAGTACTTC

v_gene: TRBV7-8
abundance: -
j_gene: TRBJ1-5
d_gene: -
CDR3aa: CASSLANGGRGNQPQHF
CDR3nt: TGTGCCAGCAGCTTAGCGAATGGGGGCCGGGGTAATCAGCCCCAGCATTTT

v_gene: TRBV2
abundance: few
j_gene: TRBJ2-5
d_gene: -
CDR3aa: CASSESVGRGETQYF
CDR3nt: TGTGCCAGCAGTGAGAGCGTCGGGCGGGGAGAGACCCAGTACTTC

v_gene: TRBV18
abundance: -
j_gene: TRBJ2-1
d_gene: -
CDR3aa: CASSPGLYNEQFF
CDR3nt: TGTGCCAGCTCACCGGGACTTTACAATGAGCAGTTCTTC

v_gene: TRBV7-3
abundance: -
j_gene: TRBJ2-6
d_gene: TRBD2
CDR3aa: CASSLIPGLAAGANVLTF
CDR3nt: TGTGCCAGCAGCTTAATTCCGGGACTAGCGGCCGGGGCCAACGTCCTGACTTTC